This T cell receptor (delta chain) derives from a study of Vδ1+ human thymocytes. General observations from the study: Thymic TRG and TRD repertoires appeared highly polyclonal, with Gaussian CDR3 length distributions.

The template was reverse-transcribed extracted RNA. Multiplex PCR used pooled V-gene forward primers and a constant-region reverse primer to amplify CDR3s. With CATT, TCRdb re-called clones from the multiplex PCR reads. Counted here are about 55,000 delta-chain clones, 15% to 20% occurring once; the ten biggest clones make up approximately 0.54%. The CDR3 consists of 18 residues. Trimming took 5 bases from V and 0 from J; bases not matched to a gene: 13. Germline CDR1 TSWWSYY, CDR2 QGS. As regards this clone: The target antigen is unknown.

Thymocytes were sorted as CD3+ TCRVdelta1+ TCRVdelta2- after alphabeta T cell depletion. The source of this sequence is a boy under three years old who had congenital heart surgery. Sequencing was done on a sample of Vdelta1+ gamma-delta thymocytes from the thymus. Subset indicated: FACS-sorted CD3+ TCRalphabeta- TCRVdelta1+ TCRVdelta2- thymocytes. V usage is TRDV1 and J usage is TRDJ1; 9 bases agree with TRDD2. The CDR3 region has the DNA TGTGCTCTTGGGTCCCCCTTCCTACGGACCCCTTACACCGATAAACTCATCTTT. Protein product: CALGSPFLRTPYTDKLIF.